A selection of T cell receptor beta chains follows, all from one sample in a study of T cell repertoires in cytomegalovirus infection. TCRdb fed the reads into MiXCR, producing one record per CDR3 protein. The sample lists 500,000 to 600,000 distinct CDR3 sequences; approximately 15% were seen once. What was sequenced was CD8+ T cells from PBMCs. The source is a human donor in good health (CMV status not recorded). Some clones in this sample may be carry-over from other donors' samples. Both conserved end residues are part of each CDR3. Fields, in order: V gene, D gene, clone size, J gene, CDR3 protein, CDR3 DNA. A D gene is named only where the DNA matches it firmly. The size field is filled for only some rows; it gives once, few, many or a size class.

TRBV27,TRBD2,many,TRBJ2-2,CASSPRGVAGAPGELFF,TGTGCCAGCAGTCCCCGGGGGGTAGCGGGGGCCCCCGGGGAGCTGTTTTTT
TRBV2,.,few,TRBJ1-3,CAKATSGNTIYF,TGTGCCAAAGCCACCTCTGGAAACACCATATATTTT
TRBV7-3,TRBD2,many,TRBJ2-1,CASSGISGGAGNEQFF,TGTGCCAGCAGCGGAATTAGCGGGGGGGCCGGTAATGAGCAGTTCTTC
TRBV6-5,.,few,TRBJ1-2,CASSYRTSYGYTF,TGTGCCAGCAGTTATCGGACGTCCTATGGCTACACCTTC
TRBV7-2,TRBD2,many,TRBJ2-2,CASSYQQILAGGFGELFF,TGTGCCAGCAGCTACCAACAGATACTAGCGGGAGGGTTCGGGGAGCTGTTTTTT
TRBV7-4,.,.,TRBJ1-1,CASSQDGNTEALF,TGTGCCAGCAGCCAGGACGGGAACACTGAAGCTCTCTTT
TRBV7-3,.,many,TRBJ1-1,CASSGWGTEAFF,TGTGCCAGCAGCGGGTGGGGCACTGAAGCTTTCTTT
TRBV12-3/TRBV12-4,.,many,TRBJ2-2,CASSFRKPNTGELFF,TGTGCCAGCAGTTTTAGGAAGCCGAACACCGGGGAGCTGTTTTTT
TRBV7-9,.,many,TRBJ2-2,CASSFPPTGRETGELFF,TGTGCCAGCAGCTTTCCTCCGACAGGGAGGGAAACCGGGGAGCTGTTTTTT
TRBV27,TRBD1,many,TRBJ1-1,CASSDGQANTEAFF,TGTGCCAGCAGTGATGGACAGGCGAACACTGAAGCTTTCTTT
TRBV28,TRBD1,.,TRBJ1-2,CASSPPGQGYYGYTF,TGTGCCAGCAGTCCCCCGGGACAGGGATACTATGGCTACACCTTC
TRBV6-5,TRBD2,many,TRBJ2-1,CASSYIAGGYNEQFF,TGTGCCAGCAGCTATATAGCGGGGGGATACAATGAGCAGTTCTTC
TRBV11-3,TRBD2,.,TRBJ2-3,CASSSRDYDGPDTQYF,TGTGCCAGCAGCTCCCGGGACTACGACGGCCCAGATACGCAGTATTTT
TRBV28,.,.,TRBJ2-7,CASRGRGRNEQYF,TGTGCCAGCAGGGGAAGGGGGAGGAACGAGCAGTACTTC
TRBV5-4,TRBD1,few,TRBJ2-7,CASSLRDRGHEQYF,TGTGCCAGCAGCCTCAGGGACAGGGGACACGAGCAGTACTTC
TRBV20-1,TRBD1,.,TRBJ1-3,CSARDRATGNTIYF,TGCAGTGCCCGGGACAGGGCTACTGGAAACACCATATATTTT
TRBV7-3,.,many,TRBJ2-3,CASSPQGSSTDTQYF,TGTGCCAGCAGCCCACAGGGCTCTAGCACAGATACGCAGTATTTT
TRBV7-9,TRBD2,many,TRBJ2-1,CASSPTGLAVGNEQFF,TGTGCCAGCAGTCCGACCGGACTAGCGGTGGGCAATGAGCAGTTCTTC
TRBV7-6,.,few,TRBJ2-7,CASSLRLGDSHYEQYF,TGTGCCAGCAGCTTAAGGCTCGGGGATTCCCACTACGAGCAGTACTTC
TRBV12-3/TRBV12-4,.,few,TRBJ2-1,CASSPSGLPYNEQFF,TGTGCCAGCAGTCCCAGCGGACTTCCTTACAATGAGCAGTTCTTC
TRBV7-8,TRBD2,many,TRBJ2-1,CASSLASGSGNEQFF,TGTGCCAGCAGCTTAGCTAGCGGGAGTGGTAATGAGCAGTTCTTC
TRBV7-4,.,.,TRBJ1-2,CASSGEGQRHGYTF,TGTGCCAGCAGCGGAGAAGGACAGCGCCATGGCTACACCTTC
TRBV7-3,TRBD1,many,TRBJ2-2,CASSAGTGRHTGELFF,TGTGCCAGCAGCGCCGGGACAGGACGTCACACCGGGGAGCTGTTTTTT
TRBV15,.,many,TRBJ2-3,CATSREGGADTQYF,TGTGCCACCAGCAGAGAAGGGGGTGCAGATACGCAGTATTTT
TRBV12-3/TRBV12-4,.,.,TRBJ2-3,CASSLPGVGTDTQYF,TGTGCCAGCAGTTTACCAGGGGTCGGTACAGATACGCAGTATTTT
TRBV7-9,.,many,TRBJ2-7,CASSLRDGQHEQYF,TGTGCCAGCAGCTTAAGAGACGGCCAGCACGAGCAGTACTTC
TRBV6-6,.,.,TRBJ2-3,CASSHLATRVLGADTQYF,TGTGCCAGCAGTCACCTAGCGACCCGCGTGCTCGGGGCAGATACGCAGTATTTT
TRBV7-2,TRBD2,many,TRBJ2-7,CASSLGWRERTYEQYF,TGTGCCAGCAGCTTAGGGTGGCGGGAGAGAACCTACGAGCAGTACTTC
TRBV28,TRBD1,many,TRBJ2-7,CATTPAGQDFSYEQYF,TGTGCCACCACACCCGCCGGACAGGATTTCTCCTACGAGCAGTACTTC
TRBV28,.,many,TRBJ2-1,CASSTLAESSYNEQFF,TGTGCCAGCAGCACCTTAGCGGAAAGCTCCTACAATGAGCAGTTCTTC
TRBV28,.,few,TRBJ2-7,CASSNGGAYEQYF,TGTGCCAGCAGCAATGGCGGCGCCTACGAGCAGTACTTC
TRBV27,TRBD1,.,TRBJ1-5,CASSSGQGAQPQHF,TGTGCCAGCAGTTCCGGACAGGGGGCTCAGCCCCAGCATTTT
TRBV27,.,.,TRBJ2-7,CASSQGYDAYEQYF,TGTGCCAGCAGCCAGGGTTACGATGCGTACGAGCAGTACTTC
TRBV28,TRBD2,.,TRBJ2-7,CASSLALAGGTYEQYF,TGTGCCAGCAGTTTGGCTCTAGCGGGAGGCACCTACGAGCAGTACTTC
TRBV20-1,.,.,TRBJ1-6,CSARGAGTVKNSPLHF,TGCAGTGCTAGAGGGGCAGGGACGGTGAAAAATTCACCCCTCCACTTT
TRBV19,TRBD2,.,TRBJ2-3,CASSPGWRERTDTQYF,TGTGCCAGTAGCCCCGGGTGGCGGGAGAGGACAGATACGCAGTATTTT
TRBV7-3,.,many,TRBJ2-3,CASSLTGNQLDTQYF,TGTGCCAGCAGCTTAACAGGAAATCAGTTAGATACGCAGTATTTT
TRBV11-2,TRBD2,many,TRBJ2-3,CASSLVSGEVTDTQYF,TGTGCCAGCAGCTTAGTGAGCGGGGAGGTCACAGATACGCAGTATTTT
TRBV5-1,.,few,TRBJ1-4,CASSLLVPGDEKLFF,TGCGCCAGCAGCTTGTTGGTGCCAGGGGATGAAAAACTGTTTTTT
TRBV29-1,TRBD1,many,TRBJ1-2,CSVWTGGAWSGYTF,TGCAGCGTGTGGACAGGGGGCGCGTGGAGTGGCTACACCTTC
TRBV12-3/TRBV12-4,.,few,TRBJ2-1,CASSDGALEDEQFF,TGTGCCAGCAGTGACGGAGCCCTAGAGGATGAGCAGTTCTTC
TRBV9,TRBD1,few,TRBJ1-2,CASSVAKDREGIYGYTF,TGTGCCAGCAGCGTAGCTAAGGACAGGGAGGGAATCTATGGCTACACCTTC
TRBV7-2,.,many,TRBJ2-5,CASLETQYF,TGTGCCAGCCTAGAGACCCAGTACTTC
TRBV4-1,.,few,TRBJ1-2,CASSQARRGQGIGGYTF,TGCGCCAGCAGCCAAGCGAGGAGGGGCCAGGGGATCGGAGGCTACACCTTC
TRBV19,.,few,TRBJ2-5,CASSIFRDLGRETQYF,TGTGCCAGTAGTATATTCCGGGACCTGGGGCGAGAGACCCAGTACTTC
TRBV5-6,.,.,TRBJ1-1,CASISDPGKNEAFF,TGTGCCAGCATTTCAGATCCTGGGAAAAATGAAGCTTTCTTT
TRBV28,.,many,TRBJ2-7,CASSFTGNQEQYF,TGTGCCAGCAGTTTTACCGGGAACCAAGAGCAGTACTTC
TRBV2,.,few,TRBJ2-1,CAIRAYNEQFF,TGTGCCATAAGGGCTTACAATGAGCAGTTCTTC
TRBV11-2,.,many,TRBJ2-7,CASSSPGLEQYF,TGTGCCAGCAGCTCCCCAGGGTTGGAGCAGTACTTC
TRBV12-3/TRBV12-4,.,many,TRBJ2-1,CASTLEGPSYNEQFF,TGTGCCAGCACTCTAGAGGGCCCCTCCTACAATGAGCAGTTCTTC
TRBV5-1,.,few,TRBJ2-7,CASSLVRGLRDEQYF,TGCGCCAGCAGCTTGGTAAGGGGCCTCAGGGACGAGCAGTACTTC
TRBV28,TRBD1,.,TRBJ1-2,CASSNPPQGADGYTF,TGTGCCAGCAGTAATCCCCCACAGGGGGCGGATGGCTACACCTTC
TRBV2,TRBD2,.,TRBJ2-1,CASRPGTSGVILSYNEQFF,TGTGCCAGCAGGCCCGGGACTAGCGGGGTAATCCTATCCTACAATGAGCAGTTCTTC
TRBV20-1,TRBD2,many,TRBJ2-1,CSARDFGTSGSYEQFF,TGCAGTGCTAGAGATTTTGGGACTAGCGGGAGCTATGAGCAGTTCTTC
TRBV11-2,.,many,TRBJ1-2,CASSSRSRSNYGYTF,TGTGCCAGCAGCTCCCGTTCGAGGTCTAACTATGGCTACACCTTC
TRBV4-1,.,many,TRBJ1-1,CASSQVLNTEAFF,TGCGCCAGCAGCCAAGTACTGAACACTGAAGCTTTCTTT
TRBV19,.,few,TRBJ1-1,CASSIWSGTEAFF,TGTGCCAGTAGTATTTGGAGTGGCACTGAAGCTTTCTTT